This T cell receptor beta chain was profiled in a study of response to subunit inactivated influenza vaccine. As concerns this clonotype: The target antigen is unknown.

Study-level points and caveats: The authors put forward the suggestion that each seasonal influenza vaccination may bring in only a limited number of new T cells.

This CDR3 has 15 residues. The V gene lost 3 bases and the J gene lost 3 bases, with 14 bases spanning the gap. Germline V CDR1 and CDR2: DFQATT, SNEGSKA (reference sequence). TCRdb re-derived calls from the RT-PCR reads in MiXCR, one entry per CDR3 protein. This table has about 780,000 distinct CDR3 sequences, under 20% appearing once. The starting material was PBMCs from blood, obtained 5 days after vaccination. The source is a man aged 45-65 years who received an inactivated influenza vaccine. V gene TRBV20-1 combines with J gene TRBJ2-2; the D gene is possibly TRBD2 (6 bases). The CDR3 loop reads CSASRGGWDTGELFF. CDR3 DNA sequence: TGCAGTGCTAGCAGAGGAGGGTGGGACACCGGGGAGCTGTTTTTT.